This T cell receptor (beta chain) was identified during a study of blood T cell repertoires in COVID-19. Study as a whole: Nucleic acid was either cDNA or gDNA, and it came from T cells, B-cell-depleted T cells, or PBMCs.

Sequenced by immunoSEQ multiplex PCR; TCRdb stores in-frame clones only, minus some. The sample contains 150,000 to 180,000 clones, about 86% of which appear only once. Germline V gene lookup returns CDR1 LNHDA and CDR2 SQIVND (reference sequence). V trimming: 8 bases; J trimming: 1 base; junction bases outside the gene matches: 8. This CDR3 region has 14 residues. This clonotype was sampled from a man between 45 and 60 years old who had recovered from COVID-19. The chain joins TRBV19 to TRBJ2-7; 7 bases line up with TRBD1. Source material: PBMCs or T cells enriched from blood (not recorded which). This CDR3 is CASQPGQRSYEQYF. The CDR3 region has the DNA TGTGCCAGTCAACCGGGACAGCGATCCTACGAGCAGTACTTC.